This TCR beta chain derives from a study of radiation and T cells in renal cell carcinoma. The germline gives CDR1 MGHRA, CDR2 YSYEKL. The CDR3 is 14 residues long. Trimming took off 1 base at V and 7 bases at J, with 13 bases between the two ends. This clone was counted between two and nine times. This table comes from immunoSEQ multiplex PCR, and its TCRdb copy is limited to in-frame clones, with some not included. The profile shows approximately 21,000 clones, 40% to 55% of them singletons. Treatment: 15 Gy SBRT to primary tumor, nephrectomy 4 weeks later. Nephrectomy followed 15 Gy stereotactic body radiation by 4 weeks. This renal cell carcinoma was of the clear cell type.

This sequence originates from a woman in her fifties or sixties with renal cell carcinoma. The rearrangement joins TRBV4-1 to TRBJ2-5, with D perhaps matching TRBD1 (5 bases). This specimen was tumor tissue, taken from a patient whose treatment included radiotherapy and nephrectomy. The CDR3 region is CASSQGWGTGTQYF. Here the CDR3 DNA reads TGCGCCAGCAGCCAAGGGTGGGGCACCGGGACCCAGTACTTC.